The clone carrying this TCR beta chain was counted between two and nine times. These data are taken from a study of blood T cell repertoires in COVID-19. The ends were cut back, 1 base at V and 4 bases at J, with 13 bases in the middle. Germline values: CDR1 LNHNV, CDR2 YYDKDF (reference sequence). This CDR3 comprises 16 residues. Sequenced by immunoSEQ multiplex PCR; TCRdb stores in-frame clones only, minus some. Among about 330,000 clones listed, about 90% were seen once. In assigning cohorts, the study relied on participant-reported clinical history. Each recovered donor of Cohort 3 presented with two negative PCRs, clearance, or symptom resolution.

This sequence joins TRBV15 and TRBJ1-4; D is perhaps TRBD1 (5 bases). The source material was PBMCs or T cells enriched from blood (not recorded which). This sequence was found in a man aged 30 to 45 who had recovered from COVID-19. For the CDR3, the DNA is TGTGCCACCAGCAGAGTTAGAGGAAGGGGTAATGAAAAACTGTTTTTT. This codes for CATSRVRGRGNEKLFF.